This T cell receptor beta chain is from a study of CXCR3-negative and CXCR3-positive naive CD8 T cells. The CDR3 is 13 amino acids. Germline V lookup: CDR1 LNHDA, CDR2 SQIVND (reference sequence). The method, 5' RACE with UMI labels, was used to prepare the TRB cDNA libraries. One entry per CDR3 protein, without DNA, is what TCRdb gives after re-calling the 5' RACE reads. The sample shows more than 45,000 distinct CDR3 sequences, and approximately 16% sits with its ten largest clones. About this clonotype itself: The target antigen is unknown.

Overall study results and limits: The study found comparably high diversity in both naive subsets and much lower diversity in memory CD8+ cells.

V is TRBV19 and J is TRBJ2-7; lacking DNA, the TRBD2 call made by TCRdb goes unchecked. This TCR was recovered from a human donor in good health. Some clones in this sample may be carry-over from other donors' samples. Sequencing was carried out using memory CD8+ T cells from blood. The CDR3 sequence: CASSFGTLYEQYF.